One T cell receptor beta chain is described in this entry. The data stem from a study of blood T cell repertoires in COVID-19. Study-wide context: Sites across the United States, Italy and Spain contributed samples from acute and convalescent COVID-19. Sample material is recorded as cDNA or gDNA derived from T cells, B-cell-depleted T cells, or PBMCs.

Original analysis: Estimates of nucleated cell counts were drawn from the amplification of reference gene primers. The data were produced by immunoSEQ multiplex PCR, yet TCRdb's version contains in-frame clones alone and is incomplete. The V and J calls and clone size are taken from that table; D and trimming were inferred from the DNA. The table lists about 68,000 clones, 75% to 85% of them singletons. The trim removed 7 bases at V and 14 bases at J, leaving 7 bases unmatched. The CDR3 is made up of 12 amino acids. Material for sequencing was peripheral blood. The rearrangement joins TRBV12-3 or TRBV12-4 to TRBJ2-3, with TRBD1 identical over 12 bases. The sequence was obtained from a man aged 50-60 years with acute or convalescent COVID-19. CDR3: CASTVWDRGPYF. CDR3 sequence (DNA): TGTGCCAGCACCGTTTGGGACAGGGGGCCGTATTTT.